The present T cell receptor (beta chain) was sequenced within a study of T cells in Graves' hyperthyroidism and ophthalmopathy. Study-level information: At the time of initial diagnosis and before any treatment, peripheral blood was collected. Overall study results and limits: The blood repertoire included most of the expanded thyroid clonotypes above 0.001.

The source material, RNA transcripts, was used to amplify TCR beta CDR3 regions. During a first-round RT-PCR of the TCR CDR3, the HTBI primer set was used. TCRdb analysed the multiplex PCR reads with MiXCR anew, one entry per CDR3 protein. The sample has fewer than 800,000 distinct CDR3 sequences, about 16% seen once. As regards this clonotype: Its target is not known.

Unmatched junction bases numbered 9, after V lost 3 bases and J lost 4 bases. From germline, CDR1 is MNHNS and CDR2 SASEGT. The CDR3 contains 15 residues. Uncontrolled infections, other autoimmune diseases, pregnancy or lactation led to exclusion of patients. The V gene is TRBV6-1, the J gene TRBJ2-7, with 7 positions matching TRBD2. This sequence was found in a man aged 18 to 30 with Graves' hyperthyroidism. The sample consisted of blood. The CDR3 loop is CASSEETTSRYEQYF. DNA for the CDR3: TGTGCCAGCAGTGAGGAAACGACTAGCCGGTACGAGCAGTACTTC.